What follows are 16 T cell receptor beta chains derived from one specimen sequenced in a study of blood T cell repertoires in COVID-19. Repertoires were generated with immunoSEQ multiplex PCR, while TCRdb's copy carries only in-frame clones and drops some. The sample holds some 150,000 clones; more than 75% are singletons and the top ten take roughly 2.5%. The sequenced sample was peripheral blood. The source is a human donor with acute or convalescent COVID-19. The donor label of this sample is uncertain.

V is TRBV11-3 and J is TRBJ2-7; possibly TRBD1 for D (5 bases). Per germline, CDR1 SGHNT and CDR2 YENEEA. The CDR3 length is 14 residues. Trimming cost V 2 bases and J 6 bases, with 14 bases left between them. As DNA, the CDR3 is TGTGCCAGCAGCTTACAGGGTAGCACAGGCGAGCAGTACTTC. Amino acid sequence: CASSLQGSTGEQYF.

This chain connects TRBV4-3 to TRBJ1-2, with TRBD1 as a possible D gene (6 bases). The CDR3 extends over 16 amino acids. V was shortened by 0 bases and J by 7 bases, with 18 bases between the two germline ends. In germline, CDR1 is LGHNA, CDR2 YSLEER. CDR3 amino acids: CASSQDLGHPRGGYTF. The CDR3 nucleotides are TGCGCCAGCAGCCAAGATCTGGGACACCCGAGGGGTGGCTACACCTTC.

The chain joins TRBV2 to TRBJ2-1; a possible D gene is TRBD2 (5 bases). The germline V gene encodes CDR1 SNHLY and CDR2 FYNNEI. Trimming removed 7 bases at V and 7 bases at J, with 17 bases between. There are 14 residues in the CDR3. CDR3 in DNA: TGTGCCAGCAATGGGGTCACCCCGGGAAATGAGCAGTTCTTC. Translating it yields CASNGVTPGNEQFF.

This chain uses TRBV9 with TRBJ1-3; 7 bases are a match to TRBD1. The CDR3 is made up of 15 amino acids. J was trimmed by 0 bases and V by 5 bases; bases with no gene match: 5. Germline loops: CDR1 SGDLS, CDR2 YYNGEE. The CDR3 here is CASRPTGTSGNTIYF. The CDR3 region has the DNA TGTGCCAGCAGGCCGACAGGGACCTCTGGAAACACCATATATTTT.

This chain links TRBV18 with TRBJ2-1, with D tentatively TRBD1 (5 bases). Trimming removed 1 base from V and 0 bases from J, with 10 bases in between. Germline values: CDR1 KGHSH, CDR2 LQKENI. The CDR3 consists of 16 residues. Here the CDR3 DNA reads TGTGCCAGCTCACCACGTAAAGGGGACTCCTACAATGAGCAGTTCTTC. It encodes CASSPRKGDSYNEQFF.

J is TRBJ2-1 and V is TRBV7-6; 10 nucleotides agree with TRBD2. Germline loops: CDR1 SGHVS, CDR2 FNYEAQ. This CDR3 spans 15 amino acids. V lost 1 base to trimming and J lost 6 bases; unmatched junction nucleotides: 3. CDR3: CASSLGLAGVNEQFF. CDR3 sequence (DNA): TGTGCCAGCAGCTTAGGGCTAGCGGGGGTCAATGAGCAGTTCTTC.

The V gene is TRBV18, the J gene TRBJ1-2, with unresolved D. The germline V gene encodes CDR1 KGHSH and CDR2 LQKENI. V lost 0 bases and J lost 1, with 6 bases in between. The CDR3 is 14 amino acids. The chain's CDR3 is CASSPPLGNYGYTF. CDR3 DNA: TGTGCCAGCTCACCACCGCTAGGTAACTATGGCTACACCTTC.

The V call is TRBV24-1, the J call TRBJ2-3, with TRBD1 identical over 8 bases. This CDR3 has 13 amino acids. Germline CDR1 is KGHDR and CDR2 is SFDVKD. V was pared by 11 bases and J by 2 bases, with 5 bases of the junction left unmatched. The DNA of the CDR3 is TGTGCCAGTCAGGGGGCGGACACAGATACGCAGTATTTT. Its translation: CASQGADTDTQYF.

The rearrangement joins TRBV9 to TRBJ2-1, with unresolved D. The germline CDR1 and CDR2 sequences are SGDLS and YYNGEE. CDR3 size: 12 residues. V dropped 4 bases and J dropped 4 bases, with 6 bases sitting between them. CDR3 in DNA: TGTGCCAGCAGCCTACAGTACAATGAGCAGTTCTTC. This encodes CASSLQYNEQFF.

This clone was recorded once. V and J are TRBV4-3 and TRBJ1-6, with 9 bases fitting TRBD1. CDR1 LGHNA and CDR2 YSLEER come from the germline V gene. Unmatched junction bases numbered 10, after V lost 3 bases and J lost 7 bases. This CDR3 contains 17 residues. CDR3 sequence: CASSQGSPGQGNSPLHF. CDR3 sequence (DNA): TGCGCCAGCAGCCAGGGATCACCGGGACAGGGAAATTCACCCCTCCACTTT.

V and J are TRBV6-6 and TRBJ1-1; D perhaps matches TRBD1 (6 bases). Trimming pared 0 bases from V and 5 bases from J, leaving 13 bases between. The length of the CDR3 is 15 residues. Germline CDR1 and CDR2: MNHNY and SVGAGI (reference sequence). DNA of the CDR3: TGTGCCAGCAGTTACTCAGGGGGGGCTCGAACTGAAGCTTTCTTT. This sequence encodes CASSYSGGARTEAFF.

This clone occurred a few times. The J gene is TRBJ1-2, the V gene TRBV11-1, with 7 nucleotides matching TRBD1. Germline V CDR1 and CDR2: SGHAT, FQDESV (reference sequence). V shed 3 bases and J 6 bases; nucleotides not matched to a gene: 7. The CDR3 runs 14 residues. For the CDR3, the DNA is TGTGCCAGCAGCTTTGACAGGGACGGGGATGGCTACACCTTC. Amino acid sequence: CASSFDRDGDGYTF. The whole variable domain, remainder taken from reference TRBV11-1 and TRBJ1-2, is EAEVAQSPRYKITEKSQAVAFWCDPISGHATLYWYRQILGQGPELLVQFQDESVVDDSQLPKDRFSAERLKGVDSTLKIQPAELGDSAMYLCASSFDRDGDGYTFGSGTRLTVV.

V and J are TRBV28 and TRBJ1-2; 10 nucleotides agree with TRBD1. The CDR3 runs to 13 residues. V dropped 4 bases and J dropped 5; count of bases not matched to a gene: 1. From germline, CDR1 is MDHEN and CDR2 SYDVKM. The CDR3 DNA is TGTGCCAGCAGTTCGGGACAGGGGTATGGCTACACCTTC. This gives the protein CASSSGQGYGYTF.

The chain joins TRBV7-9 to TRBJ1-1, with D perhaps TRBD1 (5 bases). The CDR3 covers 13 residues. Germline V gene data show CDR1 as SEHNR and CDR2 as FQNEAQ (reference sequence). V shed 3 bases and J shed 3 bases, with 8 bases lying between them. The chain's CDR3 is CASSFGRDTEAFF. The CDR3 DNA is TGTGCCAGCAGCTTCGGCAGGGACACTGAAGCTTTCTTT. The full variable domain, with the rest looked up from reference TRBV7-9 and TRBJ1-1, is DTGVSQNPRHKITKRGQNVTFRCDPISEHNRLYWYRQTLGQGPEFLTYFQNEAQLEKSRLLSDRFSAERPKGSFSTLEIQRTEQGDSAMYLCASSFGRDTEAFFGQGTRLTVV.

This chain links TRBV7-2 with TRBJ1-3, with D perhaps matching TRBD1 (6 bases). Germline loops: CDR1 SGHTA, CDR2 FQGNSA. V was trimmed by 5 bases and J by 3 bases, leaving 14 bases between them. This CDR3 contains 15 residues. CDR3 coding DNA: TGTGCCAGCAGCCCCGGGGGGGCATATGGAAACACCATATATTTT. Protein: CASSPGGAYGNTIYF. Using reference TRBV7-2 and TRBJ1-3 for the parts outside the CDR3, the full variable domain is GAGVSQSPSNKVTEKGKDVELRCDPISGHTALYWYRQSLGQGLEFLIYFQGNSAPDKSGLPSDRFSAERTGGSVSTLTIQRTQQEDSAVYLCASSPGGAYGNTIYFGEGSWLTVV.

The chain has TRBV19 and TRBJ1-3; the D gene is possibly TRBD1 (6 bases). The length of the CDR3 is 15 residues. V dropped 3 bases and J dropped 2 bases, with 11 bases sitting between them. Germline V CDR1 and CDR2: LNHDA, SQIVND (reference sequence). CDR3 bases: TGTGCCAGTAGTATCTCACAGGGCGCTGGAAACACCATATATTTT. Amino acid sequence: CASSISQGAGNTIYF.